These 30 T cell receptor beta chains were all obtained from the same sample, sequenced in a study of regulatory T cells in long-lasting Graves disease. Time point in this sample: newly diagnosed GD, antithyroid drugs for less than 3 months. PBMCs provided the RNA from which the TCR library was made. The TCR beta library used iRepertoire HTBI primers with Arm-PCR amplification of CDR3. TCRdb used MiXCR to reprocess the multiplex PCR reads, holding one entry per CDR3 protein. This table holds about 560,000 distinct CDR3 sequences, about 16% found once. These records were also assigned to another study, of T cells in Graves' hyperthyroidism and ophthalmopathy.

The starting material was peripheral blood mononuclear cells (PBMCs), obtained at new diagnosis, from a patient treated with antithyroid drugs. These TCRs come from a young man with Graves disease.

This clonotype was counted at least ten times. The rearrangement uses TRBV3-1 and TRBJ2-1; D unresolved. Trimming took 3 bases from V and 7 from J, leaving 16 bases between them. CDR1 is LGHDT, CDR2 YNNKEL, per germline (reference sequence). This CDR3 region has 15 residues. The CDR3 DNA sequence: TGTGCCAGCAGCCAGTCTTCCTTAGACGGGAATGAGCAGTTCTTC. Translation gives CASSQSSLDGNEQFF.

This clonotype was seen at least ten times. V and J are TRBV12-3 or TRBV12-4 and TRBJ1-1, with D possibly TRBD1 on 6 matching bases. The CDR3 covers 14 residues. V was shortened by 3 bases and J by 5 bases, with 13 bases between the two germline ends. As DNA, the CDR3 is TGTGCCAGCAGTTTGGGGGGGGGGCATACTGAAGCTTTCTTT. It encodes CASSLGGGHTEAFF.

This clonotype was recorded a few times. The chain couples TRBV7-9 to TRBJ2-3, with no clear D. Looked up from germline, CDR1 is SEHNR and CDR2 is FQNEAQ (reference sequence). The CDR3 covers 13 residues. Trimming pared 3 bases from V and 9 bases from J, leaving 13 bases between. CDR3 DNA: TGTGCCAGCAGCTTGGCCCAGTTCAAGACGCAGTATTTT. Amino acids: CASSLAQFKTQYF.

This rearrangement joins TRBV5-4 to TRBJ2-1, with a tentative D call TRBD2 (5 bases). V lost 4 bases and J lost 5, with 13 bases in between. This CDR3 is 14 amino acids long. Germline V lookup: CDR1 SGHNT, CDR2 YYREEE (reference sequence). The CDR3 bases are TGTGCCAGCAGCCAGGACTTACTCAACAATGAGCAGTTCTTC. Amino acid sequence: CASSQDLLNNEQFF.

The sample holds many counts of this clonotype. CDR3 residues: CSARPPPGQGAREQYF. DNA of the CDR3: TGCAGTGCTAGACCCCCCCCCGGACAGGGGGCACGGGAGCAGTACTTC. The chain carries TRBV20-1 and TRBJ2-7; 11 bases agree with TRBD1. Germline CDR1 DFQATT, CDR2 SNEGSKA (reference sequence). Germline trimming cut 2 bases from V and 7 bases from J; bases unmatched to any gene: 13. The CDR3 runs to 16 residues.

The chain combines TRBV7-9 with TRBJ2-5; unclear D gene. The germline CDR1 and CDR2 sequences are SEHNR and FQNEAQ (reference sequence). CDR3 length: 14 amino acids. V was clipped by 2 bases and J by 5 bases, with 12 bases between them. The CDR3 sequence: CASSLPRSRETQYF. The CDR3 region has the DNA TGTGCCAGCAGCTTACCCCGTAGCCGGGAGACCCAGTACTTC. The whole variable domain, remainder taken from reference TRBV7-9 and TRBJ2-5, is DTGVSQNPRHKITKRGQNVTFRCDPISEHNRLYWYRQTLGQGPEFLTYFQNEAQLEKSRLLSDRFSAERPKGSFSTLEIQRTEQGDSAMYLCASSLPRSRETQYFGPGTRLLVL.

This clonotype appeared many times. The gene calls are TRBV2 and TRBJ2-7; unclear D gene. V was shortened by 5 bases and J by 3 bases, with 2 bases between the two germline ends. Germline CDR1 is SNHLY and CDR2 is FYNNEI. The CDR3 has 10 amino acids. CDR3 sequence (DNA): TGTGCCAGCAGTTACTACGAGCAGTACTTC. Its protein product is CASSYYEQYF.

This clonotype has more than one count but fewer than ten. This chain joins TRBV19 and TRBJ2-1; D is possibly TRBD2 (6 bases). The CDR3 sequence is 13 residues long. Trimming removed 0 bases at V and 7 bases at J, with 7 bases between. CDR1 is LNHDA, CDR2 SQIVND, per germline (reference sequence). The CDR3 loop reads CASSIDGGNEQFF. CDR3 DNA: TGTGCCAGTAGTATAGACGGGGGTAATGAGCAGTTCTTC.

This clonotype was observed a handful of times. The V call is TRBV5-6, the J call TRBJ1-2; 8 positions agree with TRBD1. Trimming took 4 bases from V and 8 from J; bases not matched to a gene: 7. CDR3 length: 13 residues. Germline CDR1 SGHDT, CDR2 YYEEEE. CDR3 coding DNA: TGTGCCAGCAGCCAGGACAGGGAGGGCGGCTACACCTTC. Translated, it gives CASSQDREGGYTF.

This clonotype was seen at least ten times. The chain carries TRBV5-1 and TRBJ1-1, with 11 bases aligning to TRBD1. Germline V gene data show CDR1 as SGHRS and CDR2 as YFSETQ. The junction had 3 bases not matched to a gene; V was cut back by 2 bases and J by 6 bases. The CDR3 runs to 14 residues. The CDR3: CASSFPGQGAEAFF. The DNA for the CDR3 is TGCGCCAGCAGCTTTCCGGGACAGGGGGCTGAAGCTTTCTTT.

This clonotype was observed a few times. The chain uses TRBV12-5 and TRBJ2-2, with TRBD2 identical over 8 bases. The CDR3 is 16 amino acids. Germline V CDR1 and CDR2: LGHNT, FRNRAP. V shed 3 bases and J 3 bases; nucleotides not matched to a gene: 6. The CDR3 loop reads CASGFGTSGYTGELFF. In DNA form, the CDR3 reads TGTGCTAGTGGTTTCGGTACTAGCGGATACACCGGGGAGCTGTTTTTT.

This clonotype was seen a few times. The rearrangement joins TRBV28 to TRBJ1-2, with 7 positions matching TRBD1. The CDR3 loop spans 16 amino acids. J lost 4 bases, V lost 6 bases, and 14 bases had no gene match. Germline values: CDR1 MDHEN, CDR2 SYDVKM. The CDR3 loop is CASSPGTAYSIYGYTF. The CDR3 nucleotides are TGTGCCAGCAGCCCGGGGACAGCCTACTCGATCTATGGCTACACCTTC.

This clonotype was detected ten times or more. V usage is TRBV20-1 and J usage is TRBJ2-5; TRBD2 might be the D (6 bases). V lost 0 bases and J lost 5, with 10 bases in between. Per germline, CDR1 DFQATT and CDR2 SNEGSKA (reference sequence). The CDR3 is 13 residues long. The CDR3 region has the DNA TGCAGTGCTAGAGATGCGGGACTCGAGACCCAGTACTTC. Translation gives CSARDAGLETQYF.

The J gene is TRBJ1-1, the V gene TRBV5-5, with D perhaps TRBD1 (6 bases). From germline, CDR1 is SGHKS and CDR2 YYEKEE (reference sequence). Trimming took 4 bases from V and 9 from J, leaving 13 bases between them. The CDR3 has 12 residues. CDR3 amino acids: CASSTNGQKAFF. CDR3 sequence (DNA): TGTGCCAGCAGCACCAACGGACAGAAAGCTTTCTTT.

With regard to this clonotype: One end of the junction is discordant with germline, which a read error may explain. The gene calls are TRBV4-1 and TRBJ2-3, with 7 bases that match TRBD2. The CDR3 contains 15 residues. Per germline, CDR1 MGHRA and CDR2 YSYEKL. The CDR3 region is CASSLLAEPTDTQYF. CDR3 nucleotides: TGTGCCAGCAGCCTCCTAGCGGAGCCCACAGATACGCAGTATTTT.

This clonotype was counted between two and nine times. V gene TRBV30 combines with J gene TRBJ2-5; the match to TRBD1 covers 7 bases. The CDR3 runs 14 residues. Per the germline V gene, CDR1 is GTSNPN and CDR2 is SVGIG (reference sequence). The V gene end was trimmed by 3 bases and the J gene end by 2 bases; junction bases not matched to a gene: 6. DNA of the CDR3: TGTGCCTGGAGATTACAGGGGTTTCAAGAGACCCAGTACTTC. Translation gives CAWRLQGFQETQYF.

There are many counts of this clonotype. The chain recombines TRBV6-5 with TRBJ2-2; D uncertain. V shed 0 bases and J shed 2 bases, with 10 bases lying between them. CDR1 is MNHEY, CDR2 SVGAGI, per germline. The CDR3 runs to 16 residues. DNA of the CDR3: TGTGCCAGCAGTTACTCGGAAAGCTATAACACCGGGGAGCTGTTTTTT. Its translation is CASSYSESYNTGELFF.

For the CDR3, the DNA is TGTGCCAGCAGCTCCACGAAAGGCCGCGGGGGGGCCTACGAGCAGTACTTC. This translates into CASSSTKGRGGAYEQYF. The rearrangement links TRBV7-9 to TRBJ2-7; 9 nucleotides match TRBD2. The CDR3 spans 17 residues. Germline CDR1 is SEHNR and CDR2 is FQNEAQ (reference sequence). V shed 4 bases and J 2 bases; nucleotides not matched to a gene: 12.

This clonotype was seen only a few times. The chain joins TRBV15 to TRBJ2-3; 12 bases agree with TRBD2. This CDR3 region has 16 residues. With 5 bases clipped from V and 6 bases from J, the junction kept 9 bases outside the gene matches. Looked up from germline, CDR1 is LNHNV and CDR2 is YYDKDF (reference sequence). The CDR3 loop is CATSGELAGGLDTQYF. The CDR3 DNA reads TGTGCCACCAGCGGGGAACTAGCGGGAGGCTTGGATACGCAGTATTTT.

The chain recombines TRBV4-1 with TRBJ2-7; D is perhaps TRBD2 (5 bases). Germline-derived CDR1 and CDR2 are MGHRA and YSYEKL. The CDR3 loop spans 15 amino acids. V shed 1 base and J shed 7 bases, with 17 bases lying between them. As DNA, the CDR3 is TGCGCCAGCAGCCAAGGAATTGAGGCGGGCCGGGAGCAGTACTTC. It is translated as CASSQGIEAGREQYF.

The sample holds many counts of this clonotype. The V and J genes are TRBV11-3 and TRBJ1-2; the D is unclear. With 9 bases removed from V and 6 bases from J, the gap between germline ends came to 2 bases. Germline V lookup: CDR1 SGHNT, CDR2 YENEEA. CDR3 length equals 8 residues. In DNA, the CDR3 is TGTGCCAGACATGGCTACACCTTC. Translating gives CARHGYTF. The complete variable domain, with remaining parts taken from reference TRBV11-3 and TRBJ1-2, reads EAGVVQSPRYKIIEKKQPVAFWCNPISGHNTLYWYLQNLGQGPELLIRYENEEAVDDSQLPKDRFSAERLKGVDSTLKIQPAELGDSAVYLCARHGYTFGSGTRLTVV.

The sample holds many counts of this clonotype. The chain combines TRBV27 with TRBJ2-7; D is possibly TRBD1 (6 bases). CDR3 length: 15 residues. Germline assignment: CDR1 MNHEY and CDR2 SMNVEV (reference sequence). V shed 4 bases and J shed 2 bases, with 15 bases lying between them. The CDR3 sequence: CASSSFRDNPYEQYF. The DNA for the CDR3 is TGTGCCAGCAGTTCATTCCGGGACAACCCCTACGAGCAGTACTTC.

This clonotype was recorded at least ten times. The chain is built from TRBV12-3 or TRBV12-4 and TRBJ2-5; D might be TRBD1 or TRBD2, each matching 5 bases. V was pared by 6 bases and J by 2 bases, with 16 bases between. The CDR3 spans 15 residues. The CDR3 DNA is TGTGCCAGCAGCTACCGGGACGCAAATCAAGAGACCCAGTACTTC. Translated, it gives CASSYRDANQETQYF.

This clonotype was picked up many times. This chain's CDR3 is CASSYQGLMYEQYF. As DNA, the CDR3 is TGTGCCAGCAGCTATCAGGGGTTGATGTACGAGCAGTACTTC. The chain recombines TRBV7-9 with TRBJ2-7; a weak D match, TRBD1 (6 bases). Germline-derived CDR1 and CDR2 are SEHNR and FQNEAQ (reference sequence). V was clipped by 4 bases and J by 4 bases, with 14 bases between them. The CDR3 sequence is 14 residues long.

V usage is TRBV7-3 and J usage is TRBJ2-2; 10 nucleotides align to TRBD2. Germline V gene sequence: CDR1 SGHTA, CDR2 FQGTGA. V shed 4 bases, J shed 7 bases, and the junction held 15 bases outside the gene matches. The CDR3 extends over 18 amino acids. CDR3 DNA: TGTGCCAGCAGCTGGCGAAGGAAGGCTAGCGGGAGAAACGGGGAGCTGTTTTTT. Its translation: CASSWRRKASGRNGELFF.

This clonotype was recorded many times. The genes are TRBV13 and TRBJ1-1; D not resolved. The CDR3 extends over 13 amino acids. The ends were cut back, 1 base at V and 11 bases at J, with 14 bases in the middle. Germline CDR1 is PRHDT and CDR2 is FYEKMQ (reference sequence). CDR3 sequence (DNA): TGTGCCAGCAGCTTAGCACGGGATGCAGATGCTTTCTTT. Residues: CASSLARDADAFF.

The V and J genes are TRBV2 and TRBJ2-3; 11 positions agree with TRBD2. Germline V CDR1 and CDR2: SNHLY, FYNNEI. The V and J ends lost 6 bases and 5 bases, in that order; junction bases with no gene match: 4. This CDR3 region has 14 residues. The CDR3 DNA sequence: TGTGCCAGCAGAGCAACTAGCGGGAGAGATACGCAGTATTTT. Its translation: CASRATSGRDTQYF.

V is TRBV15 and J is TRBJ2-1; the D gene is possibly TRBD2 (6 bases). The CDR3 consists of 17 residues. The germline V gene has CDR1 LNHNV and CDR2 YYDKDF (reference sequence). Between the trimmed V and J ends, which lost 0 bases and 2 bases, there was a span of 14 bases. The CDR3 reads CATSRDPLAPTYNEQFF. DNA of the CDR3: TGTGCCACCAGCAGAGATCCACTAGCCCCTACCTACAATGAGCAGTTCTTC.

This clonotype was detected only a few times. This chain links TRBV5-1 with TRBJ2-3; D is ambiguous. Germline values: CDR1 SGHRS, CDR2 YFSETQ. The CDR3 is 16 residues long. V lost 3 bases and J 3 bases, leaving 17 bases between the germline ends. CDR3 bases: TGCGCCAGCAGCTCGGATTTAACCCCCGGGACAGATACGCAGTATTTT. Protein: CASSSDLTPGTDTQYF.

This clonotype was counted at least ten times. V is TRBV10-3 and J is TRBJ2-7, with 8 bases identical to TRBD1. Germline trimming cut 10 bases from V and 7 bases from J; bases unmatched to any gene: 9. In germline, CDR1 is ENHRY, CDR2 SYGVKD. The CDR3 loop spans 12 amino acids. CDR3 DNA: TGTGCCACAGGACAGGGAGGTTGGGAGCAGTACTTC. It is translated as CATGQGGWEQYF.